Sequencing of this T cell receptor (beta chain) was carried out in a study of T cells in localized non-small cell lung cancer (dated by TCRdb to between 2020 and 2021). Background on the whole study: T cell repertoires of 200 to 250 early-stage NSCLC patients were analyzed, with tumors being compared against uninvolved tumor-adjacent lungs. The cohort comprised 236 treatment-naïve NSCLC patients with resected, localized lung tumors. A mean age of around 66 years was recorded for the NSCLC patients, of whom around 140 were male and 95 to 110 were female. Beyond this particular receptor, the publication reports: Because the study design was exploratory, TCR variables were selected using unadjusted p-values without false-discovery rate correction. Longer overall survival was associated with higher blood T cell density, whereas shorter survival was associated with higher adjacent-lung clonality. Multi-region tumor sequencing was not performed, so intratumor heterogeneity could not be excluded. A median of 57 of the top 100 tumor clones turned up in the paired uninvolved adjacent lung, and 25 to 30 of those clones also ranked among the top 100 of that same adjacent lung. Uninvolved tumor-adjacent lung showed the highest T cell clonality, higher than tumor, which suggests more focused antigenic responses in the uninvolved tumor-adjacent lung.

The CDR3 starts with the cysteine, ends with the phenylalanine, and has 16 residues. Of the read, only the CDR3 DNA is kept; its 48 bases are in frame from base 1. Sequences SGHAT (CDR1) and FQNNGV (CDR2) are obtained from the germline V gene. Trimming takes 3 bases off V and 0 bases off J; junction bases not matched to a gene: 3. The immunoSEQ Assay was used to sequence TCR beta CDR3 regions from DNA. Per the original workflow: To compute T cell density, TCR beta template counts were normalized to usable DNA, which was estimated by amplifying housekeeping genes. Richness was estimated with the preseqR package, extrapolating to 400,000 templates for PBMC samples and 120,000 templates for tissue samples. Clonality was defined as one minus Pielou's evenness. Differential abundance testing on productive amino-acid clonotypes, with a minimum total count of 5 and an alpha of 0.1, was used to identify tissue-enriched TCRs. The Jaccard Index and the Morisita Overlap Index were used to measure how much the repertoires overlapped between compartments. GLIPH grouped TCR beta CDR3s together with public tetramer-defined viral CDR3s, and a viral motif had to include at least three viral sequences and also show V-gene enrichment. Sourced from immuneACCESS, this table was stored by TCRdb with only in-frame sequences that have V and J called. A share of the clones is absent; for the studies checked, an unresolved V gene accounts for under half, and the remainder has no known explanation. V and J calls and clone size are copied from that table; D and trimming were computed from the DNA. The sample includes about 64,000 clones, with around 81% observed a single time. The ten largest make up around 4.8% of the sample.

Remarks on this clone: Its antigen is not yet known. Per-base quality was not reported, and no clone a single base away is much larger than it.

At diagnosis, peripheral blood, uninvolved tumor-adjacent lung and tumor were collected and stored as a combination of fresh-frozen and FFPE material. For TCR repertoire profiling, the blood samples were analyzed as peripheral blood mononuclear cells. Material: PBMCs, obtained before any cancer treatment. The clonotype comes from a man aged 35-69 years with stage II lung adenocarcinoma. This chain is built from TRBV11-2 and TRBJ2-7; 12 central nucleotides agree with TRBD2. DNA sequence: TGTGCCAGCAGCTTCCCGACTAGCGGGGGCTCCTACGAGCAGTACTTC. Its amino acids are CASSFPTSGGSYEQYF.